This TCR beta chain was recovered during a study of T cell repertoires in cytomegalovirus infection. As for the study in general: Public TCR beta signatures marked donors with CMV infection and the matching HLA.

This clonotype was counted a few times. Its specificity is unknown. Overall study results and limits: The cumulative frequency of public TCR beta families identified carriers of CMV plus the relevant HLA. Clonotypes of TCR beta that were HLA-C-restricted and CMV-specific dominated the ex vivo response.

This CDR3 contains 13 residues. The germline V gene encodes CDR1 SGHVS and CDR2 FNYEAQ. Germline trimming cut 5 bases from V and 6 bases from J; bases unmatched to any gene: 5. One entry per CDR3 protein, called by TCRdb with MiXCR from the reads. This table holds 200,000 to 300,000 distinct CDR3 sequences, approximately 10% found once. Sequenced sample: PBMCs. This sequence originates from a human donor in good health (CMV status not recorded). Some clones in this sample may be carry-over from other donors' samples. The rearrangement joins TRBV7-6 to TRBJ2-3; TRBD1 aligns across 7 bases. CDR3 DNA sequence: TGTGCCAGCAGCCGGGACAGCGAGGATACGCAGTATTTT. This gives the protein CASSRDSEDTQYF.